What follows describes a single T cell receptor (beta chain). This sample is part of a study of control samples from healthy donors and cancer patients. The trim removed 8 bases at V and 3 bases at J, leaving 4 bases unmatched. Germline assignment: CDR1 ENHRY and CDR2 SYGVKD. CDR3 length equals 13 residues. The method was immunoSEQ multiplex PCR; TCRdb's version includes in-frame clones alone and lacks a portion of them. Of about 100,000 clones listed, over 75% are singletons. V and J are TRBV10-3 and TRBJ2-1; 7 bases line up with TRBD1. The sequence was obtained from a woman between 50 and 59 years old in good health. Sequencing used blood. CDR3 bases: TGTGCCATCGGCGACAGGGACTACAATGAGCAGTTCTTC. Translated, it gives CAIGDRDYNEQFF.